The clone carrying this TCR beta chain has more than one count but fewer than ten. This entry belongs to a study of cytomegalovirus exposure and HLA in healthy donors. Amplification used 60 Vbeta primers and 13 Jbeta primers. The assay was immunoSEQ multiplex PCR, and TCRdb's table has in-frame clones only and misses some. The sample consists of 160,000 or so clones, approximately 72% of them appearing once. Germline V CDR1 and CDR2: SGHAT, FQNNGV. Trimming took 3 bases from V and 0 from J; bases not matched to a gene: 4. The CDR3 runs 17 residues. This receptor was identified in a female donor in good health and CMV-seronegative. The source material was PBMCs. This chain joins TRBV11-2 and TRBJ2-6; TRBD2 matches 8 bases. For the CDR3, the DNA is TGTGCCAGCAGCTTTTCGGGGGGGCACTCTGGGGCCAACGTCCTGACTTTC. Its protein is CASSFSGGHSGANVLTF.